This entry concerns a single T cell receptor (beta chain). These data are taken from a study of blood T cell repertoires in COVID-19. Study context: The United States, Italy and Spain were the sources of the acute and convalescent COVID-19 samples.

The authors' processing: Estimates of nucleated cell counts were drawn from the amplification of reference gene primers. Using immunoSEQ multiplex PCR, the repertoire was profiled, and TCRdb retains in-frame clones only, with some absent. V and J calls and clone size come straight from that table; D and trimming were deduced from the DNA. In the table there are about 140,000 clones, about 81% of which are singletons. CDR3 length equals 9 residues. Germline V CDR1 and CDR2: SNHLY, FYNNEI. V was cut by 11 bases and J by 9 bases, with 8 bases left in between. Sequencing was carried out using peripheral blood. The chain employs TRBV2 and TRBJ2-1; perhaps TRBD2 as D (6 bases). The sequence was obtained from an elderly woman with acute or convalescent COVID-19. This chain's CDR3 is CAGEVEQFF. The CDR3 DNA is TGTGCCGGGGAGGTTGAGCAGTTCTTC.